This entry describes one T cell receptor beta chain. No cognate antigen has been identified for it. No clone much larger than this one lies a single base away; base qualities are absent. This record belongs to a study of shared T cell receptors in the human thymus (dated by TCRdb to the early 2020s). Regarding the research as a whole: The study examined how the human thymus generates shared, self-reactive T-cell receptor alpha chains.

Library prep was done by the immunoSEQ multiplex PCR assay. TCRdb holds this immuneACCESS table with in-frame rearrangements only. Some clones are missing; in checked studies, unresolved V genes explain under half, and the rest has no known cause. In all, the sample holds 600,000 or so clones, and over 75% of those were seen once. The ten most abundant clones make up roughly 0.0086% of the sample. CDR1 and CDR2 (LNHDA, SQIVND) derive from the germline V gene (reference sequence). The CDR3 starts with the cysteine, ends with the phenylalanine, and has 15 residues. Just CDR3 DNA is preserved here, 45 bases in frame from base 1. Trimmed from V: 6 bases; trimmed from J: 3 bases; junction bases lacking a gene match: 9. A further study also used this sample, focusing on human thymus T cells. The second study's paper adds: Donors were immunologically healthy infants undergoing open corrective cardiac surgery for congenital heart defects in Finland. Thymus tissue was collected as surgical resects that were removed during corrective cardiac surgery. Both the thymic and the peripheral blood repertoires appeared to show biased V and J gene segment usage. The related research reported highly overlapping thymic TCR repertoires among unrelated individuals. TCR alpha and beta repertoires from about eight infant thymus samples and a few related peripheral blood samples were characterized in the study. The cohort included about 6 male and two female infants, with donor ages spanning 7 to 244 days. After being mechanically released from the tissue, thymocytes were kept at -70 degrees C in pellets of about 9-32 million cells. Genomic DNA was extracted from frozen cell pellets with a QIAsymphony instrument. The immunoSEQ multiplex PCR assay was used to amplify the TCRB and TCRAD loci from a standardized amount of quality-controlled genomic DNA. Amplicons spanned the V(D)J region at a length sufficient to cover the CDR3 and identify V and J genes. Through the commercial immunoSEQ service, the amplicons were sequenced on an Illumina platform. Corrections for primer bias and sequencing errors followed previously described methods, while TCRAD and TCRB definitions were based on the IMGT database. Analysis of the repertoires was done with immunoSEQ Analyzer 3.0 and VDJTools and included basic statistics, V/J segment usage, diversity estimates, rarefaction and pairwise overlap. Diversity was estimated with Chao1, ChaoE, Efron-Thisted, Shannon and inverse Simpson indices, and also on datasets down-sampled to the smallest sample. Repertoire overlap used strict matching of CDR3 nucleotide sequence, V gene and J gene, with Jaccard-based multidimensional scaling clustering. Thymus samples yielded on average roughly 800,000 unique TCRB clonotypes, compared with some 89,000 from blood samples.

Sequences were obtained from thymocytes. The TCR comes from a boy under three years old with a congenital heart defect. Donor details come from another sample of the same person, matched by shared clones. The chain employs TRBV19 and TRBJ1-1; 8 of the junction bases match TRBD1. In nucleotide form, the sequence is TGTGCCAGTAGCCTCCGGACAGGGTGGGACACTGAAGCTTTCTTT. Its product reads: CASSLRTGWDTEAFF.